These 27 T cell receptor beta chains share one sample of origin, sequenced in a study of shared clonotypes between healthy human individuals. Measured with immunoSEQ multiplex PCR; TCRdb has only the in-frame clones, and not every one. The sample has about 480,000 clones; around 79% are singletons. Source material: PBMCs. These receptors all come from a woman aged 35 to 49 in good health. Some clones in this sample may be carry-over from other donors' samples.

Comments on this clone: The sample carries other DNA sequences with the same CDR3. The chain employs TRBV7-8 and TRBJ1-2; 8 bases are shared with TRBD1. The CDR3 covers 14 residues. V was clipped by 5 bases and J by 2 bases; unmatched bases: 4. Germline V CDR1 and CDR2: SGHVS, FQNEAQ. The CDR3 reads CASSLRQGNYGYTF. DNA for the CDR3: TGTGCCAGCAGCCTAAGACAGGGGAACTATGGCTACACCTTC.

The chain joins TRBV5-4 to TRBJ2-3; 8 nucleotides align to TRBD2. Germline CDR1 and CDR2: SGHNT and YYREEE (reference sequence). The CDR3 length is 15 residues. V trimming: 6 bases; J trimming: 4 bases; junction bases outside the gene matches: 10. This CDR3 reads CASTRFGGRPDTQYF. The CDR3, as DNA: TGTGCCAGCACGCGATTCGGCGGGAGGCCAGATACGCAGTATTTT.

The CDR3 reads CASNTYPNYEQYF. The CDR3 bases are TGTGCCAGCAACACGTACCCCAACTACGAGCAGTACTTC. J is TRBJ2-7 and V is TRBV5-5; D is unresolved. The CDR3 contains 13 residues. CDR1 SGHKS and CDR2 YYEKEE come from the germline V gene (reference sequence). V was pared by 6 bases and J by 3 bases, with 13 bases between.

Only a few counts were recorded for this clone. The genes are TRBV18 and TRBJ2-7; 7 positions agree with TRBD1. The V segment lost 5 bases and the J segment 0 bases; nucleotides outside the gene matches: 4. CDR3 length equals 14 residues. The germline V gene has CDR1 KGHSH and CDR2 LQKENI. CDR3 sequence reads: CASSWDRSSYEQYF. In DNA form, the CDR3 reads TGTGCCAGCTCATGGGACAGAAGCTCCTACGAGCAGTACTTC.

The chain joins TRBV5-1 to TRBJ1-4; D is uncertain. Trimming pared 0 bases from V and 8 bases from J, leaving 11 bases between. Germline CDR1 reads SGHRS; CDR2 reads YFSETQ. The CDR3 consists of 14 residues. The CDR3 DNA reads TGCGCCAGCAGCTTGGGACCCCTTGGGGAAAAACTGTTTTTT. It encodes CASSLGPLGEKLFF. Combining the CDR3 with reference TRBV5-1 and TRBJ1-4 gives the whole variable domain KAGVTQTPRYLIKTRGQQVTLSCSPISGHRSVSWYQQTPGQGLQFLFEYFSETQRNKGNFPGRFSGRQFSNSRSEMNVSTLELGDSALYLCASSLGPLGEKLFFGSGTQLSVL.

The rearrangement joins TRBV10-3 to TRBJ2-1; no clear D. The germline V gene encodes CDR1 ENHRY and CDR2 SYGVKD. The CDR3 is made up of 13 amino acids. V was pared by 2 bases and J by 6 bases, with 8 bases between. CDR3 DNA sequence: TGTGCCATCAGTGAGAACCCTCGCAATGAGCAGTTCTTC. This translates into CAISENPRNEQFF.

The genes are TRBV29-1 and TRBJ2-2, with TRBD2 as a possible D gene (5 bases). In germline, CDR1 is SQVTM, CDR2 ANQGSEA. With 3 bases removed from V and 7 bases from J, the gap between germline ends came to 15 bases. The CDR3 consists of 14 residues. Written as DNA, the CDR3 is TGCAGCGTTGATCTATCGGGGATTGGCGGGGAGCTGTTTTTT. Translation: CSVDLSGIGGELFF.

CDR3: CASSIDGTGSLGPQHF. The CDR3 coding sequence is TGTGCCAGTAGTATAGACGGGACAGGGAGCCTAGGGCCCCAGCATTTT. The chain combines TRBV19 with TRBJ1-5, with TRBD1 matching over 9 bases. This CDR3 spans 16 amino acids. With V trimmed by 0 bases and J by 9 bases, 9 bases remained unmatched. Germline loops: CDR1 LNHDA, CDR2 SQIVND (reference sequence).

The CDR3 loop reads CASSLVRQGSYEQYF. In DNA, the CDR3 is TGTGCCAGCAGCTTGGTGAGACAGGGGTCCTACGAGCAGTACTTC. This chain connects TRBV5-4 to TRBJ2-7, with TRBD1 identical over 8 bases. Trimming took 0 bases from V and 1 from J; bases not matched to a gene: 3. Looked up from germline, CDR1 is SGHNT and CDR2 is YYREEE (reference sequence). This CDR3 has 15 amino acids.

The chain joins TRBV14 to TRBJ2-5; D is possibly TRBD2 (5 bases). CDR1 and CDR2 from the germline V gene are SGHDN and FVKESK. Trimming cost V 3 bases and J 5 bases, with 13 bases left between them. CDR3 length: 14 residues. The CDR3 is CASSHGVRVETQYF. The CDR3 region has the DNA TGTGCCAGCAGCCACGGGGTGAGGGTTGAGACCCAGTACTTC.

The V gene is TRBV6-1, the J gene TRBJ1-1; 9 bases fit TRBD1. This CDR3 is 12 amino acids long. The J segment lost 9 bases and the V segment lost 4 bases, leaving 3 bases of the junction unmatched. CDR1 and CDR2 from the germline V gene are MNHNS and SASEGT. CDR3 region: CASSAGTGKAFF. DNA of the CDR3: TGTGCCAGCAGTGCCGGGACAGGGAAAGCTTTCTTT.

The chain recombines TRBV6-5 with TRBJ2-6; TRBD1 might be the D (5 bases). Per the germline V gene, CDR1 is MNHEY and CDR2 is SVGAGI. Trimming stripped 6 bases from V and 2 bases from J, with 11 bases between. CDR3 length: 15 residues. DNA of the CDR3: TGTGCCAGCAGCACCCGCAGGGCTGGGGCCAACGTCCTGACTTTC. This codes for CASSTRRAGANVLTF.

The CDR3 here is CASSLAGLENEQFF. The CDR3, as DNA: TGTGCCAGCAGCTTAGCCGGCCTAGAAAATGAGCAGTTCTTC. The J gene is TRBJ2-1, the V gene TRBV7-2; D gene unclear. CDR3 length: 14 amino acids. Germline V gene lookup returns CDR1 SGHTA and CDR2 FQGNSA. V was trimmed by 0 bases and J by 7 bases, leaving 10 bases between them.

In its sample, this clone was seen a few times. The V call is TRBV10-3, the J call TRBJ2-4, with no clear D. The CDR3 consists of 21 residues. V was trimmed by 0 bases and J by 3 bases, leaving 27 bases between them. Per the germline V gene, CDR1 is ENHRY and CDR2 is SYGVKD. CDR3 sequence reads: CAISESKRSREHPAGKNIQYF. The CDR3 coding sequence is TGTGCCATCAGTGAGTCGAAACGGAGTAGAGAACACCCGGCAGGCAAAAACATTCAGTACTTC.

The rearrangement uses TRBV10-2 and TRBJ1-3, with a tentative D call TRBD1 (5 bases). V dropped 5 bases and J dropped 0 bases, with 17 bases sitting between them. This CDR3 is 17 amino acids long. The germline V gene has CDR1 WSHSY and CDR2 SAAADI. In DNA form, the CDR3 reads TGCGCCAGCAGTTCTTTCGGGACCTCAAGCTCTGGAAACACCATATATTTT. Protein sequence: CASSSFGTSSSGNTIYF.

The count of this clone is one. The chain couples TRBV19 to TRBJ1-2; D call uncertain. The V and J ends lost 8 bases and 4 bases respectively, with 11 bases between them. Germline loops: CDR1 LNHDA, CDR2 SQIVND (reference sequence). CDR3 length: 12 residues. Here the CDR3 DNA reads TGTGCCAGTTGGAGGGATGTCTATGGCTACACCTTC. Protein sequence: CASWRDVYGYTF.

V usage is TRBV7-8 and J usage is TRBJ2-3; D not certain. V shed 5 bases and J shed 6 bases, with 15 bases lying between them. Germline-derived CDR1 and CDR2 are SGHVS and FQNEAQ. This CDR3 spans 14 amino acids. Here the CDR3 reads CASSLGFLQDTQYF. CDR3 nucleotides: TGTGCCAGCAGCCTAGGATTTCTACAGGATACGCAGTATTTT. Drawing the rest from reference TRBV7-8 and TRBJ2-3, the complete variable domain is GAGVSQSPRYKVAKRGQDVALRCDPISGHVSLFWYQQALGQGPEFLTYFQNEAQLDKSGLPSDRFFAERPEGSVSTLKIQRTQQEDSAVYLCASSLGFLQDTQYFGPGTRLTVL.

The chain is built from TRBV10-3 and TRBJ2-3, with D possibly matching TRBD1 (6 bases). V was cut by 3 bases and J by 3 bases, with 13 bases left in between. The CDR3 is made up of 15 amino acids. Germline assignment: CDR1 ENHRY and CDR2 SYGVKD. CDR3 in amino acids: CAISDGGDGTDTQYF. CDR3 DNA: TGTGCCATCAGTGATGGGGGCGACGGTACAGATACGCAGTATTTT.

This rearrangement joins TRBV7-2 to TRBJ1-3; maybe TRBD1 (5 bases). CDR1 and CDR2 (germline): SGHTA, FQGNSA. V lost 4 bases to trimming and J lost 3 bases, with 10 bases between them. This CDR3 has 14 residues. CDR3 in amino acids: CASSWQGSGNTIYF. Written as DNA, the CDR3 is TGTGCCAGCAGCTGGCAGGGAAGTGGAAACACCATATATTTT. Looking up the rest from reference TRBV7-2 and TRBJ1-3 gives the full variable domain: GAGVSQSPSNKVTEKGKDVELRCDPISGHTALYWYRQSLGQGLEFLIYFQGNSAPDKSGLPSDRFSAERTGGSVSTLTIQRTQQEDSAVYLCASSWQGSGNTIYFGEGSWLTVV.

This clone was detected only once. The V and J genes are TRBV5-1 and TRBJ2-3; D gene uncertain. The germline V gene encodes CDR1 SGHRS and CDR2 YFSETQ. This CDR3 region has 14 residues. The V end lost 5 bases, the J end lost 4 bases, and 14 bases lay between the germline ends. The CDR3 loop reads CASSLSDGADTQYF. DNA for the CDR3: TGCGCCAGCAGTTTGTCGGACGGCGCAGATACGCAGTATTTT.

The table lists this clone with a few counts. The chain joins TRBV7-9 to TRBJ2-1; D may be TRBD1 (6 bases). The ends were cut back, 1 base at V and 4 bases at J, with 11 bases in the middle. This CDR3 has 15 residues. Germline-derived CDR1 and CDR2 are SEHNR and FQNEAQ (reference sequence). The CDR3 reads CASSLGRGPYNEQFF. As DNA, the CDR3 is TGTGCCAGCAGCTTAGGCAGGGGCCCTTACAATGAGCAGTTCTTC.

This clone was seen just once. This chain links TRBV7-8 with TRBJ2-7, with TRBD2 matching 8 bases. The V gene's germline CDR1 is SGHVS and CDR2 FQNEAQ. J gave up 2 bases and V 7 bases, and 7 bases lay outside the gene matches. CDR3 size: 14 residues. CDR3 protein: CASTGGRTTYEQYF. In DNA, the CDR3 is TGTGCCAGCACGGGCGGGAGGACTACCTACGAGCAGTACTTC.

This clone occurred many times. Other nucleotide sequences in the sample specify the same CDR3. This CDR3 reads CASEARGEKLFF. The CDR3 DNA follows: TGTGCCAGCGAAGCCAGGGGTGAAAAACTGTTTTTT. The chain has TRBV2 and TRBJ1-4, with D maybe TRBD1 (6 bases). This CDR3 is built from 12 residues. With 8 bases removed from V and 7 bases from J, the gap between germline ends came to 11 bases. The germline gives CDR1 SNHLY, CDR2 FYNNEI.

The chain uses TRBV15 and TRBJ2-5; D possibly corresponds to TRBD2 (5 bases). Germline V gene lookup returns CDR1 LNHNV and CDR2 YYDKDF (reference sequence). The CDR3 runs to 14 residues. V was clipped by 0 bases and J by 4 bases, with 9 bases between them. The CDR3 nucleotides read TGTGCCACCAGCAGAGATTTTGCGGGAGAGACCCAGTACTTC. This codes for CATSRDFAGETQYF.

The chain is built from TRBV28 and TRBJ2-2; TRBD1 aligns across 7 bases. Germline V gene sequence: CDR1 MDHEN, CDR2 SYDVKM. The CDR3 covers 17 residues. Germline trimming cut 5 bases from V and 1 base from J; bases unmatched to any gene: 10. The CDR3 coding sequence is TGTGCCAGCAGTCAGAGGGAACAGGGGTGGAACACCGGGGAGCTGTTTTTT. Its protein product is CASSQREQGWNTGELFF.

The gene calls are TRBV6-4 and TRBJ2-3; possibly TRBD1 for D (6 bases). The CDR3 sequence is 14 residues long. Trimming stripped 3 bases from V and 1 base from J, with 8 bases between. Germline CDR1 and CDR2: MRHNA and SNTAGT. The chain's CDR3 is CASSENRGTDTQYF. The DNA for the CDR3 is TGTGCCAGCAGTGAAAACAGGGGCACAGATACGCAGTATTTT.

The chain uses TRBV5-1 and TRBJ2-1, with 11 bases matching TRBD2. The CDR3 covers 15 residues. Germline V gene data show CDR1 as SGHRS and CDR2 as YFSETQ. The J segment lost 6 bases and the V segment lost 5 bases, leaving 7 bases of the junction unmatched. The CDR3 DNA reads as TGCGCCAGCAGTTCGACCGGGACTAGCGGCAATGAGCAGTTCTTC. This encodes CASSSTGTSGNEQFF.